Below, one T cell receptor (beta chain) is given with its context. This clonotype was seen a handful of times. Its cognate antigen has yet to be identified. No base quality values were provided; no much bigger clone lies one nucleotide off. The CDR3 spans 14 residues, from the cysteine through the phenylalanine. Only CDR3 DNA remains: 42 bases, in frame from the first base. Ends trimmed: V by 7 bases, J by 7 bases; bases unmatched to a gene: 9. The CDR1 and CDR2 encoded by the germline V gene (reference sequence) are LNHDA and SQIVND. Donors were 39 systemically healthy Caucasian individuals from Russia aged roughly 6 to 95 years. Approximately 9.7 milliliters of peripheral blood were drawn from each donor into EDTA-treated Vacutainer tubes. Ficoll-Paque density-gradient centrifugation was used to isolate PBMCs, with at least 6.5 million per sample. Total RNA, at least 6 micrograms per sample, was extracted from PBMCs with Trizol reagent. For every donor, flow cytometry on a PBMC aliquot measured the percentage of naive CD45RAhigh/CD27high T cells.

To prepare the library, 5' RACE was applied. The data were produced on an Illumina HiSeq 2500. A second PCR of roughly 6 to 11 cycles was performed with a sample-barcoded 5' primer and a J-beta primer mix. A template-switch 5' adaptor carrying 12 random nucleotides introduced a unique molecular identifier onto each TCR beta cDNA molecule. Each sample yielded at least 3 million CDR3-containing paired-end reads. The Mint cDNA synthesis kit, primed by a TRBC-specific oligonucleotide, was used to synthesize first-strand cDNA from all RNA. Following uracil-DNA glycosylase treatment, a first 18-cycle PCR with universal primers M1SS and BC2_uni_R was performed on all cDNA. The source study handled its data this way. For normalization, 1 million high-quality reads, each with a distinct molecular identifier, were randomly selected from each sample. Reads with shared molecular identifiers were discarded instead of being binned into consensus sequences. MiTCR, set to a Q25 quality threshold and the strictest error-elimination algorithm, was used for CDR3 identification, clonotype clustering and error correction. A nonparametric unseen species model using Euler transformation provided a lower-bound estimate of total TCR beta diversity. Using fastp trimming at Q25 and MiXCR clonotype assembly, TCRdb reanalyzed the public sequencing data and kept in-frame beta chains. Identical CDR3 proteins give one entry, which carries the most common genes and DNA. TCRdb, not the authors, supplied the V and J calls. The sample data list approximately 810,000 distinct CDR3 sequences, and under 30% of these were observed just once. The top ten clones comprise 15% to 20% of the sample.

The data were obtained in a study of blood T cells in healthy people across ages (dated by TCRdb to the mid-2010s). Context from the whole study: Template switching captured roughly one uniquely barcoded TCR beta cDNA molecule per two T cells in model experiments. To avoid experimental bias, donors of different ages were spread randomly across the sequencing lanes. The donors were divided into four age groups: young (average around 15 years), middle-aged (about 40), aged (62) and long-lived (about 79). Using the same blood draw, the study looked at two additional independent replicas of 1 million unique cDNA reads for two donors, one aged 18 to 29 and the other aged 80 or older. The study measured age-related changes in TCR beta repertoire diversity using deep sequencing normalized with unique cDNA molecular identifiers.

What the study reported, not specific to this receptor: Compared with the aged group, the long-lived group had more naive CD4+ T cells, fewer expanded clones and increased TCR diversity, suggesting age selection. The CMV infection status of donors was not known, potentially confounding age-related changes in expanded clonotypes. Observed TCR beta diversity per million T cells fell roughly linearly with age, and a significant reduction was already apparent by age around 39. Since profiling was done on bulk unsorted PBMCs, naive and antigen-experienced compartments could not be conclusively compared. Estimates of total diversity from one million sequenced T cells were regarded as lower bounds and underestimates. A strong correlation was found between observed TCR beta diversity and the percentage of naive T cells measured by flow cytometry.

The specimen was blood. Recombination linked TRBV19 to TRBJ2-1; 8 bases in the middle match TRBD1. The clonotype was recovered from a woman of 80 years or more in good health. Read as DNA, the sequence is TGTGCCAGTATAGATCAGGGGGCAAGTAATGAGCAGTTCTTC. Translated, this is CASIDQGASNEQFF.